The next 32 T cell receptor beta chains were all read from a single sample in a study of blood T cell repertoires in COVID-19. Produced via immunoSEQ multiplex PCR; TCRdb's table is partial and in-frame only. The repertoire holds 270,000 or so clones, with around 87% as singletons. The specimen was peripheral blood. The receptor source for this set is a woman aged 55 to 70 with COVID-19, enrolled during active disease.

This chain connects TRBV19 to TRBJ1-3; 10 nucleotides align to TRBD1. This CDR3 region has 16 residues. Trimming removed 4 bases from V and 4 bases from J; junction bases left unmatched: 7. Germline-derived CDR1 and CDR2 are LNHDA and SQIVND (reference sequence). CDR3 bases: TGTGCCAGTAGTAGTCCCGGGACAGGGGCAGGAAACACCATATATTTT. It is translated as CASSSPGTGAGNTIYF.

The chain combines TRBV4-3 with TRBJ2-3; 8 bases line up with TRBD2. The trim removed 1 base at V and 0 bases at J, leaving 6 bases unmatched. CDR1 and CDR2 from the germline V gene are LGHNA and YSLEER. The CDR3 totals 17 residues. CDR3 region: CASSQGYGGVSTDTQYF. The CDR3 DNA reads as TGCGCCAGCAGCCAAGGTTACGGGGGGGTCAGCACAGATACGCAGTATTTT.

This clone was seen only a few times. The rearrangement joins TRBV20-1 to TRBJ2-7; D not resolved. The ends were cut back, 4 bases at V and 6 bases at J, with 10 bases in the middle. This CDR3 has 11 residues. Germline V gene lookup returns CDR1 DFQATT and CDR2 SNEGSKA (reference sequence). The CDR3 sequence: CSATTVSEQYF. The CDR3 DNA is TGCAGTGCTACAACAGTCTCCGAGCAGTACTTC.

J is TRBJ1-2 and V is TRBV4-3; the D is unclear. V gave up 0 bases and J gave up 4 bases, with 9 bases separating them. This CDR3 comprises 14 residues. In germline, CDR1 is LGHNA, CDR2 YSLEER. CDR3 amino acids: CASSQDVRVYGYTF. In nucleotides, the CDR3 is TGCGCCAGCAGCCAAGACGTCCGGGTCTATGGCTACACCTTC.

The V call is TRBV7-3, the J call TRBJ2-1; 8 bases line up with TRBD2. This CDR3 region has 14 residues. With 5 bases clipped from V and 6 bases from J, the junction kept 6 bases outside the gene matches. CDR1 is SGHTA, CDR2 FQGTGA, per germline. CDR3 amino acids: CASSPSGGLNEQFF. The CDR3 nucleotides are TGTGCCAGCAGCCCAAGCGGGGGCCTCAATGAGCAGTTCTTC.

This chain connects TRBV6-2 or TRBV6-3 to TRBJ1-6, with 8 bases aligning to TRBD1. Germline trimming cut 6 bases from V and 10 bases from J; bases unmatched to any gene: 14. The length of the CDR3 is 16 residues. CDR1 and CDR2 from the germline V gene are MNHEY and SVGEGT. The CDR3 region is CASSLSTGGSFSPLHF. The CDR3 DNA reads TGTGCCAGCAGCTTGTCTACAGGGGGTTCGTTCTCACCCCTCCACTTT.

The gene calls are TRBV7-2 and TRBJ2-5, with 9 bases fitting TRBD1. The CDR3 extends over 16 amino acids. V was pared by 3 bases and J by 5 bases, with 10 bases of the junction left unmatched. Germline V gives CDR1 SGHTA, CDR2 FQGNSA. The CDR3: CASSFSTGGLGETQYF. The CDR3 nucleotides read TGTGCCAGCAGCTTTTCGACAGGGGGGTTAGGGGAGACCCAGTACTTC.

The chain recombines TRBV5-1 with TRBJ2-5; maybe TRBD1 (5 bases). This CDR3 comprises 15 residues. Trimming removed 2 bases at V and 1 base at J, with 12 bases between. Germline CDR1 SGHRS, CDR2 YFSETQ. The CDR3 DNA reads as TGCGCCAGCAGCTTCCAGGGCGCTACCCAAGAGACCCAGTACTTC. This translates into CASSFQGATQETQYF.

This clone was detected only a few times. The chain has TRBV11-2 and TRBJ2-2; a weak D match, TRBD2 (6 bases). The CDR3 has 15 amino acids. Germline CDR1 is SGHAT and CDR2 is FQNNGV. V was shortened by 5 bases and J by 4 bases, with 14 bases between the two germline ends. The CDR3 spells CASSLGLEGTGELFF. CDR3 sequence (DNA): TGTGCCAGCAGCCTCGGACTGGAGGGCACCGGGGAGCTGTTTTTT.

This clone has only one observation. Here the CDR3 DNA reads TGTGCCAGCAGTTTATGGGGGTGGATAGGGTCACAGGGCGCTGGCGAGCAGTACTTC. Translation: CASSLWGWIGSQGAGEQYF. This sequence joins TRBV27 and TRBJ2-7, with a weak D call TRBD1 (6 bases). Germline V gene lookup returns CDR1 MNHEY and CDR2 SMNVEV (reference sequence). This CDR3 contains 19 residues. Between the trimmed V and J ends, which lost 1 base and 6 bases, there was a span of 28 bases.

The chain employs TRBV18 and TRBJ1-4, with TRBD1 matching 8 bases. The CDR3 loop spans 14 amino acids. Germline loops: CDR1 KGHSH, CDR2 LQKENI. With V trimmed by 2 bases and J by 7 bases, 3 bases remained unmatched. In DNA, the CDR3 is TGTGCCAGCTCACCAACAGGGGGGCGTGAAAAACTGTTTTTT. This sequence encodes CASSPTGGREKLFF.

The rearrangement uses TRBV7-2 and TRBJ2-3; 9 nucleotides line up with TRBD2. Per germline, CDR1 SGHTA and CDR2 FQGNSA. Trimming took 1 base from V and 3 from J; bases not matched to a gene: 8. CDR3 length equals 17 residues. CDR3 nucleotide sequence: TGTGCCAGCAGCTTAGAGCTTCGCGGGGGGGCTACAGATACGCAGTATTTT. It codes for CASSLELRGGATDTQYF.

The chain combines TRBV19 with TRBJ2-5; TRBD1 aligns across 11 bases. With V trimmed by 6 bases and J by 5 bases, 11 bases remained unmatched. The CDR3 loop spans 16 amino acids. Germline values: CDR1 LNHDA, CDR2 SQIVND (reference sequence). CDR3 DNA sequence: TGTGCCAGTAGCCCGGGACAGGGGGTTCCGGCGGAGACCCAGTACTTC. Its protein is CASSPGQGVPAETQYF.

This chain's CDR3 is CASSWRGAGAEEKLFF. The CDR3 DNA sequence: TGCGCCAGCAGCTGGAGAGGGGCGGGGGCGGAGGAAAAACTGTTTTTT. The V and J genes are TRBV5-1 and TRBJ1-4, with D tentatively TRBD1 (6 bases). The V and J ends lost 3 bases and 8 bases respectively, with 20 bases between them. The CDR3 length is 16 residues. Germline values: CDR1 SGHRS, CDR2 YFSETQ.

Only one count was recorded for this clone. The chain carries TRBV5-1 and TRBJ2-3; TRBD1 matches 8 bases. CDR1 is SGHRS, CDR2 YFSETQ, per germline. V lost 4 bases and J lost 5; bases outside the gene matches: 9. CDR3 length: 15 residues. CDR3 DNA: TGCGCCAGCAGCCCACAAGGACAGGGAATAGATACGCAGTATTTT. Protein sequence: CASSPQGQGIDTQYF.

The V call is TRBV2, the J call TRBJ1-2, with D possibly TRBD1 on 5 matching bases. V was pared by 2 bases and J by 2 bases, with 12 bases between. The CDR3 is 15 residues long. Per the germline V gene, CDR1 is SNHLY and CDR2 is FYNNEI. CDR3 nucleotides: TGTGCCAGCAGTGAACCGCCAGCAGGGAACTATGGCTACACCTTC. It translates to CASSEPPAGNYGYTF.

The rearrangement joins TRBV7-2 to TRBJ2-1, with 8 nucleotides matching TRBD2. This CDR3 has 15 residues. V gave up 4 bases and J gave up 4 bases; unmatched junction bases: 6. CDR1 and CDR2 (germline): SGHTA, FQGNSA. The CDR3 protein is CASSWSGGPYNEQFF. The CDR3 region has the DNA TGTGCCAGCAGCTGGTCGGGGGGGCCATACAATGAGCAGTTCTTC.

The chain is built from TRBV7-9 and TRBJ2-3; tentatively, D is TRBD2 (5 bases). The CDR3 runs 16 residues. CDR1 is SEHNR and CDR2 is FQNEAQ in the germline V gene (reference sequence). V dropped 6 bases and J dropped 4 bases, with 20 bases sitting between them. CDR3 sequence: CASRHPRTQGPDTQYF. CDR3 in DNA: TGTGCCAGCAGACATCCTAGGACTCAAGGGCCAGATACGCAGTATTTT.

The chain carries TRBV19 and TRBJ1-1; tentative D call: TRBD1 (5 bases). CDR3 length: 14 amino acids. The germline V gene has CDR1 LNHDA and CDR2 SQIVND (reference sequence). The germline V and J ends were trimmed by 7 bases and 0 bases, with 12 bases remaining between them. CDR3 in DNA: TGTGCCAGTACCGTGGACAACATGAACACTGAAGCTTTCTTT. Protein: CASTVDNMNTEAFF.

The chain is built from TRBV6-6 and TRBJ1-5; possibly TRBD1 for D (5 bases). With 0 bases removed from V and 11 bases from J, the gap between germline ends came to 17 bases. CDR1 is MNHNY, CDR2 SVGAGI, per germline (reference sequence). This CDR3 is 15 amino acids long. In DNA, the CDR3 is TGTGCCAGCAGTTACTCCTCGACAGCCCGTAGCACCCAGCATTTT. It is translated as CASSYSSTARSTQHF.

The chain has TRBV5-1 and TRBJ1-1, with 9 bases aligning to TRBD1. CDR1 SGHRS and CDR2 YFSETQ come from the germline V gene. The CDR3 extends over 14 amino acids. The V segment lost 5 bases and the J segment 7 bases; nucleotides outside the gene matches: 9. CDR3 in DNA: TGCGCCAGCAGGGGACAGGGAGGAGAGGGTGAAGCTTTCTTT. Residues: CASRGQGGEGEAFF.

This chain joins TRBV5-1 and TRBJ1-1; 7 bases agree with TRBD1. V was pared by 3 bases and J by 1 base, with 15 bases of the junction left unmatched. Germline V lookup: CDR1 SGHRS, CDR2 YFSETQ. This CDR3 contains 18 residues. CDR3 in amino acids: CASSSLPLADRENTEAFF. CDR3 bases: TGCGCCAGCAGCTCCCTACCTTTGGCCGACAGGGAGAACACTGAAGCTTTCTTT.

V usage is TRBV27 and J usage is TRBJ2-3; 10 nucleotides agree with TRBD1. This CDR3 is built from 17 residues. CDR1 is MNHEY and CDR2 is SMNVEV in the germline V gene (reference sequence). V shed 6 bases, J shed 3 bases, and the junction held 12 bases outside the gene matches. CDR3 in amino acids: CASRTNRDRGGTDTQYF. CDR3 sequence (DNA): TGTGCCAGCAGGACCAACCGGGACAGGGGTGGAACAGATACGCAGTATTTT.

This clone was picked up one time. The chain combines TRBV12-3 or TRBV12-4 with TRBJ1-6, with D unresolved. V lost 5 bases, J lost 6 bases, and 8 bases lay in between. The CDR3 extends over 13 amino acids. CDR3 amino acids: CASSREINSPLHF. In nucleotides, the CDR3 is TGTGCCAGCAGTCGGGAGATTAATTCACCCCTCCACTTT.

V usage is TRBV4-1 and J usage is TRBJ1-4, with 9 bases identical to TRBD1. This CDR3 has 15 residues. J lost 8 bases, V lost 1 base, and 5 bases had no gene match. Germline V gives CDR1 MGHRA, CDR2 YSYEKL. CDR3 bases: TGCGCCAGCAGCCAAGTCGGGACAGGGCGGGAAAAACTGTTTTTT. This sequence encodes CASSQVGTGREKLFF.

The chain combines TRBV12-3 or TRBV12-4 with TRBJ2-3; D ambiguous. This CDR3 comprises 11 residues. Trimming left V 2 bases short and J 11 bases short, with 8 bases between. CDR3 residues: CASSLLERQYF. The CDR3 DNA reads as TGTGCCAGCAGTTTACTCGAGAGGCAGTATTTT.

The rearrangement joins TRBV12-3 or TRBV12-4 to TRBJ2-5, with D maybe TRBD2 (6 bases). Trimming left V 5 bases short and J 1 base short, with 8 bases between. The CDR3 consists of 13 residues. The CDR3 region is CASSRRAQETQYF. CDR3 in DNA: TGTGCCAGCAGTAGGAGGGCCCAAGAGACCCAGTACTTC.

With respect to this clone: Different DNA sequences within this sample yield the same CDR3. V is TRBV6-5 and J is TRBJ1-1, with 11 bases aligning to TRBD1. The J segment lost 4 bases and the V segment lost 6 bases, leaving 4 bases of the junction unmatched. This CDR3 comprises 14 residues. CDR1 and CDR2 (germline): MNHEY, SVGAGI. CDR3 residues: CASSRGTGGTEAFF. DNA of the CDR3: TGTGCCAGCAGCAGAGGGACAGGGGGCACTGAAGCTTTCTTT.

The chain has TRBV6-2 or TRBV6-3 and TRBJ1-2; D remains ambiguous. Germline CDR1 is MNHEY and CDR2 is SVGEGT. V dropped 5 bases and J dropped 5 bases, with 15 bases sitting between them. This CDR3 is 14 amino acids long. CDR3 bases: TGTGCCAGCAGTCGCCGGTCCTTTCAATATGGCTACACCTTC. Protein product: CASSRRSFQYGYTF.

V gene TRBV6-2 or TRBV6-3 combines with J gene TRBJ1-3, with no clear D. Between the trimmed V and J ends, which lost 4 bases and 0 bases, there was a span of 10 bases. The CDR3 length is 15 residues. Looked up from germline, CDR1 is MNHEY and CDR2 is SVGEGT. CDR3 amino acids: CASSFRLSSGNTIYF. In DNA, the CDR3 is TGTGCCAGCAGTTTTCGACTAAGCTCTGGAAACACCATATATTTT.

This clone was counted once. J is TRBJ1-2 and V is TRBV6-5; 9 nucleotides match TRBD1. Germline V lookup: CDR1 MNHEY, CDR2 SVGAGI. The CDR3 is 14 residues long. V shed 2 bases, J shed 6 bases, and the junction held 4 bases outside the gene matches. CDR3 residues: CASSYDGTGNGYTF. The CDR3, as DNA: TGTGCCAGCAGTTACGATGGGACAGGGAATGGCTACACCTTC.

V gene TRBV3-1 (or the pseudogene TRBV3-2) combines with J gene TRBJ1-1; the D is unclear. The CDR3 is made up of 13 amino acids. The ends were cut back, 0 bases at V and 6 bases at J, with 8 bases in the middle. Germline values: CDR1 LGHDT, CDR2 YNNKEL (reference sequence). CDR3 protein: CASSQEEGAEAFF. As DNA, the CDR3 is TGTGCCAGCAGCCAAGAGGAGGGCGCTGAAGCTTTCTTT.